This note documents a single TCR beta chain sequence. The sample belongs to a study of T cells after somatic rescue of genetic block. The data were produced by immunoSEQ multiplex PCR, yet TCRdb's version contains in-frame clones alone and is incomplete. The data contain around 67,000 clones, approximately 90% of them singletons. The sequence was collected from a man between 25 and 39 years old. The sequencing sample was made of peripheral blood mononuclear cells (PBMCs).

The CDR3 DNA follows: TGTGCCAGCTCCTCCGGGACTAACACAGATACGCAGTATTTT. Encoded protein: CASSSGTNTDTQYF. V usage is TRBV5-4 and J usage is TRBJ2-3; 7 bases are a match to TRBD2. The germline gives CDR1 SGHNT, CDR2 YYREEE (reference sequence). This CDR3 comprises 14 residues. Trimming took 7 bases from V and 2 from J; bases not matched to a gene: 7.